Sequencing of this TCR beta chain was carried out in a study of T cells in tumors after PD-1 blockade. The overall study: Patients had no prior checkpoint blockade, systemic immunosuppressants, or anti-cancer therapy within 4 weeks. Either cemiplimab 350 mg every 2 weeks or pembrolizumab 200 mg every 3 weeks was given.

This CDR3 region has 14 residues. The germline gives CDR1 SGDLS, CDR2 YYNGEE. Trimming pared 3 bases from V and 1 base from J, leaving 7 bases between. Produced via immunoSEQ multiplex PCR; TCRdb's table is partial and in-frame only. The table lists 9,000 to 15,000 clones, approximately 63% of them singletons. The source is a human donor with basal cell carcinoma. The chain recombines TRBV9 with TRBJ2-2; no reliable D call. This specimen consisted of tumor tissue, obtained before anti-PD-1 treatment. In DNA, the CDR3 is TGTGCCAGCAGCGGAAGGGAGAACACCGGGGAGCTGTTTTTT. It encodes CASSGRENTGELFF.